This is a list of T cell receptor beta chains from one sample in a study of T cell repertoires in cytomegalovirus infection. TCRdb called the reads again in MiXCR, with one record for every CDR3 protein. The sample lists roughly 280,000 distinct CDR3 sequences, approximately 14% occurring once. Sequencing was done on a sample of PBMCs. The receptors come from a human donor in good health (CMV status not recorded). Some clones in this sample may be carry-over from other donors' samples. CDR3s include the opening cysteine and the closing phenylalanine or tryptophan. D genes are given only for firm matches. Only some rows state a clone size, as once, few, many or a class for expanded clones.

TRBD1	TRBV19	TRBJ2-3	many	CASSIDRDRGIDTQYF	TGTGCCAGTAGTATAGATCGGGACAGGGGAATAGATACGCAGTATTTT
-	TRBV6-8	TRBJ1-1	-	CASSNTGPNTEAFF	TGTGCCAGCAGTAACACAGGACCGAACACTGAAGCTTTCTTT
-	TRBV24-1	TRBJ2-2	-	CATSDRTGPNTGELFF	TGTGCCACCAGTGACCGTACGGGGCCGAACACCGGGGAGCTGTTTTTT
-	TRBV14	TRBJ2-7	-	CASSHNSVYEQYF	TGTGCCAGCAGCCACAACAGCGTTTACGAGCAGTACTTC
TRBD2	TRBV28	TRBJ2-3	few	CASSSGRDIGTDTQYF	TGTGCCAGCAGTTCAGGGAGGGATATCGGCACAGATACGCAGTATTTT
-	TRBV2	TRBJ1-2	few	CASSDRAPTNYGYTF	TGTGCCAGCAGTGATCGGGCACCAACTAACTATGGCTACACCTTC
-	TRBV5-4	TRBJ2-5	few	CASSIRVLTGETQYF	TGTGCCAGCAGCATCCGGGTCCTTACCGGAGAGACCCAGTACTTC
-	TRBV5-4	TRBJ1-5	-	CASSLPHPRTQNSNQPQHF	TGTGCCAGCAGCTTGCCGCACCCCAGGACGCAAAATAGCAATCAGCCCCAGCATTTT
-	TRBV4-1	TRBJ1-5	-	CASSPQTFQPQHF	TGCGCCAGCAGCCCCCAGACATTTCAGCCCCAGCATTTT
TRBD1	TRBV7-3	TRBJ2-3	many	CASSLRGQGLGTDTQYF	TGTGCCAGCAGCTTAAGGGGACAGGGTTTAGGCACAGATACGCAGTATTTT
-	TRBV6-1	TRBJ2-1	many	CASSVSGNEQFF	TGTGCCAGCAGTGTATCAGGGAATGAGCAGTTCTTC
-	TRBV18	TRBJ2-1	-	CASSPGGNRRGDNEQFF	TGTGCCAGCTCACCAGGGGGGAATCGGCGGGGCGACAATGAGCAGTTCTTC
-	TRBV28	TRBJ1-5	few	CASSSGTPNQPQHF	TGTGCCAGCAGTTCCGGGACACCAAATCAGCCCCAGCATTTT
-	TRBV7-9	TRBJ2-3	few	CASSPTRAGITDTQYF	TGTGCCAGCAGCCCTACAAGGGCGGGGATCACAGATACGCAGTATTTT
-	TRBV7-3	TRBJ1-6	-	CASRLGQINSPLHF	TGTGCCAGCAGACTGGGACAAATTAATTCACCCCTCCACTTT
-	TRBV5-6	TRBJ1-5	many	CASSNQDRRNQPQHF	TGTGCCAGCAGCAATCAAGACAGACGCAATCAGCCCCAGCATTTT
TRBD1	TRBV7-8	TRBJ1-1	many	CASSFPGQMNTEAFF	TGTGCCAGCAGCTTCCCGGGACAGATGAACACTGAAGCTTTCTTT
TRBD2	TRBV5-1	TRBJ2-3	-	CASSHEAGTGTQYF	TGCGCCAGCAGCCATGAAGCGGGAACAGGTACGCAGTATTTT
-	TRBV7-2	TRBJ2-7	many	CASSLQPGHYEQYF	TGTGCCAGCAGCTTACAACCGGGGCACTACGAGCAGTACTTC
-	TRBV2	TRBJ2-7	many	CASSALGRDRTYEQYF	TGTGCCAGCAGTGCCCTGGGCCGAGACAGAACCTACGAGCAGTACTTC
TRBD2	TRBV4-2	TRBJ2-3	few	CASSQSRRTSGSTDTQYF	TGTGCCAGCAGCCAATCCCGAAGAACTAGCGGGAGCACAGATACGCAGTATTTT
TRBD1	TRBV29-1	TRBJ1-2	-	CSVSTGSNYGYTF	TGCAGCGTGTCGACAGGGTCTAACTATGGCTACACCTTC
-	TRBV28	TRBJ2-7	-	CASSARGEISYEQYF	TGTGCCAGCAGTGCCCGAGGCGAGATCTCCTACGAGCAGTACTTC
-	TRBV20-1	TRBJ1-6	few	CSASTSGVRSPLHF	TGCAGTGCTAGTACATCGGGGGTGCGATCACCCCTCCACTTT
TRBD2	TRBV28	TRBJ2-7	many	CASTPAGLYEQYF	TGTGCCAGCACACCAGCGGGACTCTACGAGCAGTACTTC
TRBD2	TRBV28	TRBJ2-1	once	CASRPGTSGRYNEQFF	TGTGCCAGCAGGCCGGGGACTAGCGGGAGGTACAATGAGCAGTTCTTC
-	TRBV29-1	TRBJ2-7	few	CSVGAGAGEQYF	TGCAGCGTTGGGGCAGGGGCCGGCGAGCAGTACTTC
-	TRBV20-1	TRBJ2-3	few	CSARSVRSPDTQYF	TGCAGTGCTAGGAGCGTCAGGTCCCCAGATACGCAGTATTTT
TRBD2	TRBV29-1	TRBJ2-1	-	CSVEEAGGWDEQFF	TGCAGCGTTGAAGAAGCGGGAGGGTGGGATGAGCAGTTCTTC
-	TRBV6-6	TRBJ1-3	few	CASSYGSRRSSGNTIYF	TGTGCCAGCAGTTACGGTAGTCGACGAAGCTCTGGAAACACCATATATTTT
-	TRBV5-6	TRBJ2-5	-	CASSADLDKQETQYF	TGTGCCAGCAGCGCTGACCTGGACAAGCAAGAGACCCAGTACTTC
TRBD2	TRBV29-1	TRBJ2-1	few	CSLAGGSYNEQFF	TGCAGCTTAGCGGGGGGCTCCTACAATGAGCAGTTCTTC
TRBD2	TRBV29-1	TRBJ2-3	-	CSVGAISGSSTDTQYF	TGCAGCGTGGGAGCAATTAGCGGGAGCAGCACAGATACGCAGTATTTT
-	TRBV24-1	TRBJ2-7	-	CATSDLGTSEQYF	TGTGCCACCAGTGATCTCGGGACCTCCGAGCAGTACTTC
-	TRBV7-2	TRBJ2-3	many	CASSPRRDTQYF	TGTGCCAGCAGCCCCCGGAGGGATACGCAGTATTTT
-	TRBV6-1	TRBJ2-3	many	CASRSASWGDTDTQYF	TGTGCCAGCCGGTCAGCCTCGTGGGGGGACACAGATACGCAGTATTTT
TRBD1	TRBV27	TRBJ2-2	few	CASSSPNTGTANTGELFF	TGTGCCAGCAGTTCCCCGAACACCGGGACAGCGAACACCGGGGAGCTGTTTTTT
TRBD1	TRBV7-8	TRBJ2-7	-	CASSFRGGQINTYEQYF	TGTGCCAGCAGCTTTAGAGGGGGACAGATTAATACCTACGAGCAGTACTTC
-	TRBV7-9	TRBJ1-1	many	CASSGSPVVVTEAFF	TGTGCCAGCAGCGGAAGTCCAGTCGTGGTAACTGAAGCTTTCTTT
-	TRBV4-1	TRBJ1-2	-	CASSQDLPPGILYGYTF	TGCGCCAGCAGCCAAGATCTCCCTCCAGGGATCCTCTATGGCTACACCTTC
-	TRBV6-1	TRBJ2-1	-	CASTEGLTYNEQFF	TGTGCCAGCACGGAGGGACTGACTTACAATGAGCAGTTCTTC
-	TRBV6-6	TRBJ1-1	many	CASSYSVGAYTEAFF	TGTGCCAGCAGTTACTCGGTCGGAGCGTACACTGAAGCTTTCTTT
-	TRBV7-3	TRBJ1-6	-	CASSLDTAYNSPLHF	TGTGCCAGCAGCTTAGATACCGCTTATAATTCACCCCTCCACTTT
-	TRBV6-8	TRBJ1-2	-	CASSQTAYGGYTF	TGTGCCAGCAGTCAGACGGCTTATGGGGGCTACACCTTC
TRBD2	TRBV15	TRBJ2-7	-	CATRQPGLANEQYF	TGTGCCACCCGGCAACCGGGACTAGCTAACGAGCAGTACTTC
TRBD1	TRBV13	TRBJ1-1	many	CASSRNRGGTEAFF	TGTGCCAGCAGCAGGAACAGGGGCGGGACTGAAGCTTTCTTT
TRBD1	TRBV4-2	TRBJ1-5	many	CASSQRAWDSQVQPQHF	TGTGCCAGCAGCCAAAGGGCTTGGGACAGCCAAGTCCAGCCCCAGCATTTT
-	TRBV29-1	TRBJ2-6	once	CSVAGTRAGANVLTF	TGCAGCGTCGCCGGGACAAGGGCTGGGGCCAACGTCCTGACTTTC
-	TRBV5-1	TRBJ1-2	few	CASSLTEFGYGYTF	TGCGCCAGCAGCTTGACAGAATTTGGCTATGGCTACACCTTC
TRBD2	TRBV11-2	TRBJ2-3	many	CASSPVAGGTNTQYF	TGTGCCAGCAGCCCAGTGGCGGGGGGCACGAATACGCAGTATTTT
-	TRBV3-1	TRBJ2-3	few	CASSPQGGVDTQYF	TGTGCCAGCAGCCCCCAAGGCGGGGTAGATACGCAGTATTTT
-	TRBV7-2	TRBJ1-2	many	CASSLASTGALFYGYTF	TGTGCCAGCAGCTTAGCCTCGACAGGCGCCCTTTTCTATGGCTACACCTTC
TRBD2	TRBV7-3	TRBJ2-3	-	CASSSKILAGVGTDTQYF	TGTGCCAGCAGCTCGAAAATACTAGCGGGAGTTGGGACAGATACGCAGTATTTT
-	TRBV28	TRBJ2-4	-	CASSLFGDIQYF	TGTGCCAGCAGTTTATTCGGGGACATTCAGTACTTC
TRBD1	TRBV2	TRBJ2-1	few	CASSDRTGSNNEQFF	TGTGCCAGCAGTGATAGGACAGGGTCCAACAATGAGCAGTTCTTC
-	TRBV5-4	TRBJ1-1	-	CASSLPGILEAFF	TGTGCCAGCAGCTTACCAGGGATTCTTGAAGCTTTCTTT